Listed below are T cell receptor beta chains from one sample, sequenced in a study of T cell responses to AZD1222 COVID-19 vaccine. Clones were read by immunoSEQ multiplex PCR, and TCRdb kept only the in-frame ones, dropping some. The sample records tens of thousands of clones, over 75% being singletons. Sequenced material: peripheral blood, taken 28 days after the second AZD1222 dose. The receptors come from an adult who received the AZD1222 COVID-19 vaccine. CDR3s include the opening cysteine and the closing phenylalanine or tryptophan. The D gene is left open where the match is weak. Clone size appears in some rows only: once, few, many, or a class for an expanded clone.

j_call d_call v_call clone_size cdr3_nt cdr3_aa
TRBJ2-7 TRBD1 TRBV9 . TGTGCCAGCAGCTCGCCGGACAGGGTTAACGAGCAGTACTTC CASSSPDRVNEQYF
TRBJ2-1 TRBD1 TRBV5-1 . TGCGCCAGCAGCTCGCCGGGACAGGGTTGGTATGAGCAGTTCTTC CASSSPGQGWYEQFF
TRBJ2-1 TRBD1 TRBV5-4 . TGTGCCAGCAGCTCCTCTAGGGGACAGGACTACAATGAGCAGTTCTTC CASSSSRGQDYNEQFF
TRBJ2-1 . TRBV2 . TGTGCCAGCCGGCCCGGGGGCCCTATCGGTGAGCAGTTCTTC CASRPGGPIGEQFF
TRBJ1-3 TRBD1 TRBV7-8 . TGTGCCAGCAGCGCACAGGGGGGTGGAAACACCATATATTTT CASSAQGGGNTIYF
TRBJ1-6 . TRBV6-1 . TGTGCCAGCAGTGAAAGGTTGGGTAATTCACCCCTCCACTTT CASSERLGNSPLHF
TRBJ1-4 TRBD1 TRBV10-3 . TGTGCCAGCACTTCCGGGACAGGGGCAACCCTCAGTGAAAAACTGTTTTTT CASTSGTGATLSEKLFF
TRBJ1-2 TRBD1 TRBV19 . TGTGCCAGTAGTACTTCGGGGACAGGGGGCGTCTATGGCTACACCTTC CASSTSGTGGVYGYTF
TRBJ1-4 TRBD1 TRBV7-9 . TGTGCCAGCAGCCAAGGACAGGCTCCCTGGAATGAAAAACTGTTTTTT CASSQGQAPWNEKLFF
TRBJ2-5 . TRBV6-5 once TGTGCCTCCGGGAAAGAGACCCAGTACTTC CASGKETQYF
TRBJ2-1 . TRBV28 . TGTGCCAGCAGTTTAGCAGGGGAGTGGGCATACTACAATGAGCAGTTCTTC CASSLAGEWAYYNEQFF
TRBJ2-1 TRBD2 TRBV28 once TGTGCCAGCAGTCCGCGTAGCTTGACTAGCGGGGGGAAGAATAGAAATGAGCAGTTCTTC CASSPRSLTSGGKNRNEQFF
TRBJ2-1 . TRBV11-2 . TGTGCCAGCAGCTTAGGGCCTAGCTCCTACAATGAGCAGTTCTTC CASSLGPSSYNEQFF
TRBJ1-1 . TRBV7-2 . TGTGCCAGCAGTTATATTCCGGGTAACACTGAAGCTTTCTTT CASSYIPGNTEAFF
TRBJ2-3 . TRBV25-1 . TGTGCCAGCAGTAAAAGACAGGACCCCACAGATACGCAGTATTTT CASSKRQDPTDTQYF
TRBJ2-7 TRBD1 TRBV30 . TGTGCCTGGAGTCTCTTCAGGGGGTCGTCCTACGAGCAGTACTTC CAWSLFRGSSYEQYF
TRBJ2-3 . TRBV30 . TGTGCCTGGAGTGGCGGGGACACGCCTTTCGATACGCAGTATTTT CAWSGGDTPFDTQYF
TRBJ2-3 . TRBV19 . TGTGCCAGTAGCACGCAGGGAGGCACAGATACGCAGTATTTT CASSTQGGTDTQYF
TRBJ1-5 . TRBV16 . TGTGCCAGCAGCCAATCTCCGGGAGATAGCAATCAGCCCCAGCATTTT CASSQSPGDSNQPQHF
TRBJ2-7 . TRBV19 many TGTGCCAGTAGTATCGTACCGGGACGGAGTCTCTACGAGCAGTACTTC CASSIVPGRSLYEQYF
TRBJ2-5 . TRBV5-6 . TGTGCCAGCAGCCCAGTTTTAGGGTCCCAAGAGACCCAGTACTTC CASSPVLGSQETQYF
TRBJ1-5 . TRBV6-5 . TGTGCCAGCTGGAAGGGCGCGTACGGCAATCAGCCCCAGCATTTT CASWKGAYGNQPQHF
TRBJ2-6 . TRBV19 . TGTGCCAGTAGTAGCCCCGGGGCTGGGGCCAACGTCCTGACTTTC CASSSPGAGANVLTF
TRBJ1-2 . TRBV28 . TGTGCCAGCAGTTTGGCATGGATGTCGGGCTACACCTTC CASSLAWMSGYTF
TRBJ1-2 TRBD1 TRBV7-9 once TGTGCCAGCACCCACCGCACCGGGACAGGGGGCCGGGGCTACACCTTC CASTHRTGTGGRGYTF
TRBJ2-2 . TRBV27 . TGTGCCAGCCTCCCCCGAGCGAACACCGGGGAGCTGTTTTTT CASLPRANTGELFF
TRBJ1-2 . TRBV30 . TGTGCCTGGATAGGACACCAAGTCGGCTACACCTTC CAWIGHQVGYTF
TRBJ2-2 TRBD1 TRBV28 . TGTGCCAGCAGAGGCAGGGGGCGTGGGAACACCGGGGAGCTGTTTTTT CASRGRGRGNTGELFF
TRBJ2-7 . TRBV6-2/TRBV6-3 . TGTGCCAGCAGTTACGCGAGGGAGGGGGCTCAGTACTTC CASSYAREGAQYF
TRBJ2-7 . TRBV7-2 . TGTGCCAGCAGCTTCCAGGGGGGGTCCTACGAGCAGTACTTC CASSFQGGSYEQYF
TRBJ1-5 . TRBV28 once TGTGCCAGCAGTGCCTCAGGCGCCAATCAGCCCCAGCATTTT CASSASGANQPQHF
TRBJ2-3 TRBD2 TRBV5-1 once TGCGCCAGCAGCTTGTCTAGCGGGGACACAGATACGCAGTATTTT CASSLSSGDTDTQYF
TRBJ1-5 . TRBV4-2 . TGTGCCAGCAGCCAAGAATTTACAGTCAATCAGCCCCAGCATTTT CASSQEFTVNQPQHF
TRBJ2-7 TRBD2 TRBV29-1 . TGCAGCGTTGGGGTTAGCGGGGGTGGTGAGCAGTACTTC CSVGVSGGGEQYF